This T cell receptor beta chain stems from a study of CD8+ T cells in alopecia areata. This CDR3 is 14 amino acids long. Between the trimmed V and J ends, which lost 0 bases and 4 bases, there was a span of 7 bases. Germline V lookup: CDR1 LGHNA, CDR2 YSLEER. Study results and limitations: TCR sharing was clearer in mice than between patients, perhaps partly owing to patient HLA diversity.

This clone was observed a few times. Its antigen is undetermined. Extracted RNA was reverse transcribed into cDNA, the sequencing template. Only in-frame clones appear in the TCRdb table, and some are missing; sequencing was by immunoSEQ multiplex PCR. Altogether 150,000 to 200,000 clones are present, approximately 62% being singletons, with the ten largest covering under 2%. The clonotype comes from a human donor with alopecia areata. Sequencing used CD4+ T cells sorted from blood, obtained at week 0. The chain has TRBV4-3 and TRBJ2-1; D remains unclear. The CDR3, as DNA: TGCGCCAGCAGCCAAGAGGTTCGTTACAATGAGCAGTTCTTC. Its protein product is CASSQEVRYNEQFF.